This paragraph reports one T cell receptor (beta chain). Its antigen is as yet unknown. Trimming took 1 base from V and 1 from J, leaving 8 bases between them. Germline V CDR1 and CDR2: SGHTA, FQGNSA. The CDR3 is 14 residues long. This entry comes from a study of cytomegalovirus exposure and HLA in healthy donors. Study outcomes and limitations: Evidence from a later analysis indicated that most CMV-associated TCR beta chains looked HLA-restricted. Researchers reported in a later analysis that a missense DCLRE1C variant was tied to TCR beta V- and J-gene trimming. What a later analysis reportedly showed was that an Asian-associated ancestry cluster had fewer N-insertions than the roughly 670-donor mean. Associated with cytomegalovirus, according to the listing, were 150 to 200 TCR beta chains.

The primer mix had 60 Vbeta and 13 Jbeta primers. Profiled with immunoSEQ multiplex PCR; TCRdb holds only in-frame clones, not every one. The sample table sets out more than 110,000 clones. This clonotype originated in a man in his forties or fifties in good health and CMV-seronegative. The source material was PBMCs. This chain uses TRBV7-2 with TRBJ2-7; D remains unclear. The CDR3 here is CASSLVSLSYEQYF. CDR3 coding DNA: TGTGCCAGCAGCTTAGTGTCACTGTCCTACGAGCAGTACTTC.